Reported below is one T cell receptor beta chain. The sample belongs to a study of blood T cell repertoires in COVID-19. As for the study in general: The United States, Italy and Spain were the sources of the acute and convalescent COVID-19 samples.

Across fewer than 25 US areas, participants ranged in age from about 18 to 90 years. Either two negative PCRs, clearance, or symptom resolution qualified Cohort 3 donors as recovered. In the study's own analysis: Amplification of reference gene primers provided the estimated nucleated cell counts. The repertoire was sequenced with immunoSEQ multiplex PCR; TCRdb's copy has only in-frame clones and lacks some. The V and J calls and clone size come from that table; D and trimming were worked out from the DNA. This sample carries around 20,000 clones, around 89% of them seen once, and the ten largest clones take 5%. V was shortened by 1 base and J by 0 bases, with 13 bases between the two germline ends. Germline V CDR1 and CDR2: SGHRS, YFSETQ. The CDR3 has 16 amino acids.

This TCR was recovered from a woman younger than 45 who had recovered from COVID-19. Sequenced input: PBMCs or T cells enriched from blood (not recorded which). The chain carries TRBV5-1 and TRBJ2-5; maybe TRBD1 (7 bases). Written as DNA, the CDR3 is TGCGCCAGCAGCTTGATCGCAGGGGGGCACCAAGAGACCCAGTACTTC. It translates to CASSLIAGGHQETQYF.